This entry lists 10 T cell receptor beta chains sequenced from one sample in a study of T-cell memory formation after mild COVID-19. TCRdb recomputed calls from the 5' RACE reads with MiXCR, one row per CDR3 protein. Altogether fewer than 300,000 distinct CDR3 sequences are present, 18% being singletons, with the ten largest covering 23%. The sequenced sample consisted of PBMCs or a T cell subset sorted from them (not recorded which). The receptors come from a man between 18 and 29 years old who had mild COVID-19 (a few samples of this study predate the infection). Cell type and time point are not known.

This clonotype was detected a few times. The chain combines TRBV5-1 with TRBJ2-3, with TRBD2 matching 12 bases. The CDR3 consists of 16 residues. Unmatched junction bases numbered 4, after V lost 1 base and J lost 4 bases. Germline V gives CDR1 SGHRS, CDR2 YFSETQ. The CDR3 sequence is CASSLQTSGGSDTQYF. The CDR3 nucleotides read TGCGCCAGCAGCTTGCAGACTAGCGGGGGCTCAGATACGCAGTATTTT.

This clonotype was seen more than once but under ten times. The rearrangement uses TRBV6-5 and TRBJ1-6; TRBD1 matches 8 bases. V gave up 0 bases and J gave up 6 bases; unmatched junction bases: 10. This CDR3 has 18 amino acids. CDR1 is MNHEY and CDR2 is SVGAGI in the germline V gene. This chain's CDR3 is CASSYSGQGAGSNSPLHF. CDR3 coding DNA: TGTGCCAGCAGTTACTCGGGTCAGGGGGCAGGGAGTAATTCACCCCTCCACTTT.

This clonotype has a single count. The genes are TRBV6-6 and TRBJ1-5; 8 bases match TRBD1. After removal of 6 bases from V and 4 bases from J, the junction contained 8 bases not matched to a gene. The CDR3 consists of 15 residues. In germline, CDR1 is MNHNY, CDR2 SVGAGI (reference sequence). In DNA, the CDR3 is TGTGCCAGCAGGGTTACAGGGGGAGGTAATCAGCCCCAGCATTTT. It is translated as CASRVTGGGNQPQHF.

The chain is built from TRBV19 and TRBJ2-7; no definite D call. CDR3 size: 13 residues. Germline values: CDR1 LNHDA, CDR2 SQIVND (reference sequence). V dropped 3 bases and J dropped 0 bases, with 6 bases sitting between them. CDR3 DNA sequence: TGTGCCAGTAGTATCTCGAGCTCCTACGAGCAGTACTTC. Amino acid sequence: CASSISSSYEQYF.

This clonotype was observed at least ten times. This chain links TRBV18 with TRBJ2-5, with D uncertain. V lost 8 bases to trimming and J lost 4 bases, with 8 bases between them. The CDR3 consists of 11 residues. Germline CDR1 is KGHSH and CDR2 is LQKENI. CDR3 amino acids: CASGGAETQYF. The DNA of the CDR3 is TGTGCCAGCGGCGGTGCAGAGACCCAGTACTTC.

This clonotype was seen once. This chain links TRBV4-1 with TRBJ2-2; TRBD2 is a possible D gene (6 bases). The V gene's germline CDR1 is MGHRA and CDR2 YSYEKL. The V gene lost 1 base and the J gene lost 7 bases, with 10 bases spanning the gap. CDR3 length: 14 residues. The CDR3 nucleotides are TGCGCCAGCAGCCAAGGGACCGGGGGCGGGGAGCTGTTTTTT. It is translated as CASSQGTGGGELFF.

This clonotype has just a few counts. The chain uses TRBV27 and TRBJ2-7, with D possibly being TRBD1 (6 bases). CDR3 length: 13 residues. The V gene lost 3 bases and the J gene lost 4 bases, with 10 bases spanning the gap. Germline assignment: CDR1 MNHEY and CDR2 SMNVEV (reference sequence). The CDR3 DNA sequence: TGTGCCAGCAGTTTGGGGGCGGAGTACGAGCAGTACTTC. Translated, it gives CASSLGAEYEQYF.

J is TRBJ2-3 and V is TRBV5-1; unclear D gene. Germline lookup yields CDR1 SGHRS and CDR2 YFSETQ. The CDR3 contains 13 residues. Trimming removed 4 bases at V and 5 bases at J, with 11 bases between. CDR3 amino acids: CASSILHEDTQYF. For the CDR3, the DNA is TGCGCCAGCAGCATCCTCCATGAAGATACGCAGTATTTT.

This clonotype has a handful of counts. CDR3 DNA sequence: TGCGCCAGCAGCTTGGGACAGGTTGGCACAGATACGCAGTATTTT. Translation: CASSLGQVGTDTQYF. V is TRBV5-1 and J is TRBJ2-3; the D gene is possibly TRBD1 (6 bases). This CDR3 spans 15 amino acids. The germline V and J ends were trimmed by 0 bases and 1 base, with 9 bases remaining between them. Per the germline V gene, CDR1 is SGHRS and CDR2 is YFSETQ.

This clonotype was detected only a few times. This rearrangement joins TRBV12-3 or TRBV12-4 to TRBJ2-1, with 8 bases lining up with TRBD1. V was pared by 6 bases and J by 6 bases, with 1 base of the junction left unmatched. This CDR3 has 12 amino acids. As DNA, the CDR3 is TGTGCCAGCAGGGGACAGGTCAATGAGCAGTTCTTC. Translating it yields CASRGQVNEQFF.